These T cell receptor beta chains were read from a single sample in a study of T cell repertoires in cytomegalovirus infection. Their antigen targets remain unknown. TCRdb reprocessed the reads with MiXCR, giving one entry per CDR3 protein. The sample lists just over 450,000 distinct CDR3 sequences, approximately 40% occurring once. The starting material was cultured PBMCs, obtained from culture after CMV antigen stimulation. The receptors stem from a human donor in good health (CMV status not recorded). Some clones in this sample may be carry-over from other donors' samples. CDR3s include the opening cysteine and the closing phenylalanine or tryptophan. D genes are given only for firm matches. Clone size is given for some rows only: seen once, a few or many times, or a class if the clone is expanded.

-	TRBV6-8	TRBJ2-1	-	TGTGCCAGCAGGACTCCGATTCGGGTTGGTTACAATGAGCAGTTCTTC	CASRTPIRVGYNEQFF
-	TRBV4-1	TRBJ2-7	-	TGCGCCAGCAGCCAAGATTTAACTCTAAACGAGCAGTACTTC	CASSQDLTLNEQYF
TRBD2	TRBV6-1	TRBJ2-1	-	TGTGCCAGCAGGATGACTAGCGGGAGGCAGTTCTTC	CASRMTSGRQFF
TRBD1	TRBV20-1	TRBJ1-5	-	TGCAGTGGCAGGGGGGGTTATAGCAATCAGCCCCAGCATTTT	CSGRGGYSNQPQHF
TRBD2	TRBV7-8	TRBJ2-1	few	TGTGCCAGCAGCTTATTGGCTAGCGGGGGGGATAGCTCCTACAATGAGCAGTTCTTC	CASSLLASGGDSSYNEQFF
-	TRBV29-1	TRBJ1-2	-	TGCAGCGCTACTGGGGCAGGGTTGGGCGGCTACACCTTC	CSATGAGLGGYTF
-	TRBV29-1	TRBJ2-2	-	TGCAGCGTTGAAGGGCTGGCGAACACCGGGGAGCTGTTTTTT	CSVEGLANTGELFF
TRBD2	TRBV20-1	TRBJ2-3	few	TGCAGTGCTAGTGGGCCTAGCGGGGGCACAGATACGCAGTATTTT	CSASGPSGGTDTQYF
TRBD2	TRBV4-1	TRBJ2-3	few	TGCGCCAGCAGATCCCCACTAGCGGGGGGCGCAGATACGCAGTATTTT	CASRSPLAGGADTQYF
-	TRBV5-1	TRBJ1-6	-	TGCGCCAGCAGTCAGGAAGGCGGTTCACCCCTCCACTTT	CASSQEGGSPLHF
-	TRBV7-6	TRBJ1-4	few	TGTGCCAGCAGCTTAGCGGCGGGAGGGAATGAAAAACTGTTTTTT	CASSLAAGGNEKLFF
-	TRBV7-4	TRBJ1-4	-	TGTGCCAGCAGCTTAGGGTTCGGGGACCTTCCTCCTGCTAATGAAAAACTGTTTTTT	CASSLGFGDLPPANEKLFF
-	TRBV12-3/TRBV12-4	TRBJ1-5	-	TGTGCCAGCAGTTTTTCTTTTAGCAATCAGCCCCAGCATTTT	CASSFSFSNQPQHF
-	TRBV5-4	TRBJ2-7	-	TGTGCCAGCAGCCCGCCGGGAAACGCCTACGAGCAGTACTTC	CASSPPGNAYEQYF
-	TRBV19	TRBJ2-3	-	TGTGCCAGTAGTATACGGCTAAGGGGGGCCCAACCCACAGATACGCAGTATTTT	CASSIRLRGAQPTDTQYF
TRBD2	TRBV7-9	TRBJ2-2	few	TGTGCCAGCAGCTTACCTGGACTAGGCGGGGAGCTGTTTTTT	CASSLPGLGGELFF
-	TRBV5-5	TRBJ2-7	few	TGTGCCAGCAGCCCGGGTGGGCTCTCCTACGAGCAGTACTTC	CASSPGGLSYEQYF
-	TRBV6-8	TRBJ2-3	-	TGTGCCAGCAGTGGGGCTACCATTGGGGGCACAGATACGCAGTATTTT	CASSGATIGGTDTQYF
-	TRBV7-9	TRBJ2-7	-	TGTGCCAGCAGCTTAGCTGGGACCCAGGGGTTCGAGCAGTACTTC	CASSLAGTQGFEQYF
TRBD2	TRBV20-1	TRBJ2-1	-	TGCAGTGCTAGAGATACCGGGACTAGCGGGGGGGCCGTTGAGCAGTTCTTC	CSARDTGTSGGAVEQFF
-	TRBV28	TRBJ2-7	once	TGTGCCAGCAGACGAGGTGCCGAGCAGTACTTC	CASRRGAEQYF
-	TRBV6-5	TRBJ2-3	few	TGTGCCAGCAGTTACTCGAATCCTAGCACTGAGGGTACGCAGTATTTT	CASSYSNPSTEGTQYF
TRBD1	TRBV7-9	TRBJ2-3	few	TGTGCCAGCAGCACAGGGGCAGATACGCAGTATTTT	CASSTGADTQYF
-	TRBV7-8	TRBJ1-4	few	TGTGCCAGCAGCTTATGGGCAGCTCTTAATGAAAAACTGTTTTTT	CASSLWAALNEKLFF
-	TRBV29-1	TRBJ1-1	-	TGCAGCGTTGCGAGGGACACTGAAGCTTTCTTT	CSVARDTEAFF
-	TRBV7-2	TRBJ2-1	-	TGTGCCAGCAGCTTAGTCGTGACCTACAATGAGCAGTTCTTC	CASSLVVTYNEQFF
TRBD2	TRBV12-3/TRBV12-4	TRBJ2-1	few	TGTGCCAGCAGACTAGCGGGGGACAATGAGCAGTTCTTC	CASRLAGDNEQFF